These 9 T cell receptor beta chains were sequenced from one sample in a study of cytomegalovirus exposure and HLA in healthy donors. The PCR made use of 60 Vbeta and 13 Jbeta primers. Sequencing used immunoSEQ multiplex PCR; TCRdb keeps in-frame clones, though not all of them. The table shows around 150,000 clones, with 50% to 75% occurring only once. Sequencing input: PBMCs. These receptors all stem from a woman aged 25-40 years in good health and CMV-seropositive.

The chain has TRBV7-2 and TRBJ2-3; 8 nucleotides agree with TRBD2. This CDR3 comprises 15 residues. Germline assignment: CDR1 SGHTA and CDR2 FQGNSA. The V segment lost 5 bases and the J segment 5 bases; nucleotides outside the gene matches: 9. The CDR3 DNA sequence: TGTGCCAGCAGCGCCCGTAGCGGGGCCCGAGATACGCAGTATTTT. Encoded protein: CASSARSGARDTQYF.

Note on this clone: In the same sample, other DNA sequences code for this CDR3. The chain uses TRBV2 and TRBJ2-5; D not resolved. Germline assignment: CDR1 SNHLY and CDR2 FYNNEI. The CDR3 has 11 amino acids. The V end lost 6 bases, the J end lost 4 bases, and 6 bases lay between the germline ends. CDR3 loop: CASSARETQYF. The CDR3 bases are TGTGCCAGCAGCGCCAGAGAGACCCAGTACTTC. Looking up the rest from reference TRBV2 and TRBJ2-5 gives the full variable domain: EPEVTQTPSHQVTQMGQEVILRCVPISNHLYFYWYRQILGQKVEFLVSFYNNEISEKSEIFDDQFSVERPDGSNFTLKIRSTKLEDSAMYFCASSARETQYFGPGTRLLVL.

This rearrangement joins TRBV28 to TRBJ2-3; 7 nucleotides agree with TRBD1. Trimming took 3 bases from V and 3 from J; bases not matched to a gene: 3. Per germline, CDR1 MDHEN and CDR2 SYDVKM. CDR3 length: 14 residues. The CDR3 protein is CASSFGTVTDTQYF. Written as DNA, the CDR3 is TGTGCCAGCAGTTTCGGGACAGTAACAGATACGCAGTATTTT.

The chain couples TRBV5-1 to TRBJ2-7; 7 bases line up with TRBD1. CDR1 SGHRS and CDR2 YFSETQ come from the germline V gene. V lost 5 bases to trimming and J lost 2 bases; unmatched junction nucleotides: 1. This CDR3 has 12 residues. The CDR3 sequence: CASRQGAYEQYF. In DNA form, the CDR3 reads TGCGCCAGCAGGCAGGGGGCCTACGAGCAGTACTTC.

The chain joins TRBV29-1 to TRBJ2-5, with TRBD1 as a possible D gene (6 bases). The DNA end is more similar to TRBJ2-7, so the J call may be wrong. This CDR3 region has 14 residues. Germline CDR1 SQVTM, CDR2 ANQGSEA. The CDR3 DNA is TGCAGCGTTGAGCATCCTCTCCAGGGGAGCGAGCAGTACTTC. Encoded protein: CSVEHPLQGSEQYF.

The sample holds one count of this clone. V gene TRBV7-9 combines with J gene TRBJ1-5, with D unresolved. Trimming took off 1 base at V and 1 base at J, with 14 bases between the two ends. Per the germline V gene, CDR1 is SEHNR and CDR2 is FQNEAQ (reference sequence). This CDR3 contains 17 residues. The CDR3 DNA is TGTGCCAGCAGCTTAGGCGCGGGGTTGGGGAGCAATCAGCCCCAGCATTTT. Amino acids: CASSLGAGLGSNQPQHF.

The rearrangement links TRBV19 to TRBJ2-1; 10 bases are a match to TRBD2. From germline, CDR1 is LNHDA and CDR2 SQIVND (reference sequence). The CDR3 runs to 16 residues. After removal of 1 base from V and 6 bases from J, the junction contained 6 bases not matched to a gene. The CDR3 loop is CASSIVGTSATNEQFF. In nucleotides, the CDR3 is TGTGCCAGTAGTATAGTCGGGACTAGCGCTACCAATGAGCAGTTCTTC.

This rearrangement joins TRBV20-1 to TRBJ1-4; TRBD1 is a possible D gene (5 bases). This CDR3 is 11 amino acids long. Deletions cut 6 bases from V and 5 bases from J, with 7 bases between. Germline assignment: CDR1 DFQATT and CDR2 SNEGSKA (reference sequence). CDR3 nucleotide sequence: TGCAGTGCCAGGGCGAATGAAAAACTGTTTTTT. It translates to CSARANEKLFF.

The chain recombines TRBV5-4 with TRBJ1-2; 8 bases are a match to TRBD1. The CDR3 has 13 residues. Germline loops: CDR1 SGHNT, CDR2 YYREEE (reference sequence). Germline trimming cut 4 bases from V and 3 bases from J; bases unmatched to any gene: 2. In nucleotides, the CDR3 is TGTGCCAGCAGCCCGGGACAGGACTATGGCTACACCTTC. Its protein is CASSPGQDYGYTF.